This T cell receptor beta chain derives from a study of blood T cell repertoires in COVID-19. About the study: Sites across the United States, Italy and Spain contributed samples from acute and convalescent COVID-19. The analysed material was cDNA or gDNA that came from T cells, B-cell-depleted T cells, or PBMCs.

The CDR3 is 15 amino acids. Germline CDR1 reads SGHRS; CDR2 reads YFSETQ. J lost 4 bases, V lost 4 bases, and 10 bases had no gene match. The authors' processing: Scientists estimated how many nucleated cells there were by amplifying reference gene primers. The data were produced by immunoSEQ multiplex PCR, yet TCRdb's version contains in-frame clones alone and is incomplete. Clone size and V and J calls were adopted from that table, with D and trimming inferred from the DNA. The sample yields tens of thousands of clones, 65% to 90% seen once. Details on this clone: At the DNA level, this CDR3 is encoded by other sequences in the same sample as well.

The specimen sequenced was peripheral blood. The clonotype comes from a human donor in a cohort sampled during active COVID-19. The chain combines TRBV5-1 with TRBJ1-1; 7 bases line up with TRBD1. The CDR3 coding sequence is TGCGCCAGCAGCCCTCGACAGGGATTGGGCACTGAAGCTTTCTTT. Translating gives CASSPRQGLGTEAFF.